These T cell receptor beta chains were read from a single sample in a study of identical twins. TCRdb passed the 5' RACE reads through MiXCR, listing each CDR3 protein once. The sample yields around 650,000 distinct CDR3 sequences, under 8.5% seen once. The same data also contributed to another study, on yellow fever vaccine responses in identical twins.

Sequencing input: PBMCs. These receptors were obtained from a young woman in good health. The CDR3 runs from the conserved cysteine through the conserved F or W.

V gene	J gene	CDR3 protein
TRBV2	TRBJ2-2	CASSDQNVATGELFF
TRBV29-1	TRBJ2-5	CSAGVGGTQETQYF
TRBV10-3	TRBJ2-7	CASLDRGHEQYF
TRBV7-8	TRBJ2-7	CASSLLPRSYEQYF
TRBV12-3/TRBV12-4	TRBJ1-1	CASSRQGRVTEAFF
TRBV5-1	TRBJ2-7	CASRRQGTSESYEQYF
TRBV12-3/TRBV12-4	TRBJ1-2	CASSLDSVGVGYTF
TRBV7-9	TRBJ2-2	CASSLGQGLSGELFF
TRBV7-7	TRBJ2-1	CASSLAASGSNEQFF
TRBV10-1	TRBJ2-7	CASSESEAQRRYF
TRBV5-5	TRBJ2-1	CASSFFVGQHNEQFF
TRBV4-1	TRBJ2-4	CASSQEQARMDIQYF
TRBV10-3	TRBJ2-1	CAISEQGQGSYNEQFF
TRBV2	TRBJ1-1	CASSEESNTEAFF
TRBV12-3/TRBV12-4	TRBJ2-5	CASTAGTTQETQYF
TRBV9	TRBJ2-2	CASSVKDIFAGTNTGELFF
TRBV5-1	TRBJ2-3	CASSLSRTGATSTDTQYF
TRBV4-2	TRBJ2-5	CASSQDLAGGPKETQYF
TRBV12-3/TRBV12-4	TRBJ2-7	CASSSDPNNYEQYF
TRBV6-1	TRBJ1-1	CASSEGQENTEAFF
TRBV20-1	TRBJ2-1	CSATVGVMHEQFF
TRBV6-4	TRBJ2-3	CASGPLTGEYF
TRBV2	TRBJ2-7	CASSSDIPSSYEQYF
TRBV6-6	TRBJ2-7	CASPGQGGYEQYF
TRBV20-1	TRBJ2-3	CSAITGGGTDTQYF
TRBV13	TRBJ1-1	CASSSRRISQGNTEAFF
TRBV4-2	TRBJ2-3	CASSQEEVRTSGGDTQYF
TRBV24-1	TRBJ2-7	CATSDAYGGHYEQYF
TRBV14	TRBJ2-1	CASSRLGGFEQFF
TRBV4-3	TRBJ2-7	CASSQQPGHPTSGSPNKNYEQYF
TRBV4-1	TRBJ2-4	CASSQDPGQALNIQYF
TRBV3-1	TRBJ2-5	CASSQLAGGLGETQYF
TRBV5-1	TRBJ2-5	CASSWSTGGPETQYF
TRBV7-9	TRBJ2-7	CASSGTSGRIYEQYF
TRBV10-3	TRBJ2-1	CAISGPSEGYNEQFF
TRBV5-1	TRBJ2-1	CASSWETSGRFNEQFF
TRBV24-1	TRBJ2-1	CATSAPNSYNEQFF
TRBV27	TRBJ2-1	CASSLSKGHEQFF
TRBV3-1	TRBJ2-5	CASRQTGKWQTQYF
TRBV4-2	TRBJ2-1	CASSRGDGSYNEQFF
TRBV7-3	TRBJ2-2	CASSLDRGGELFF
TRBV7-9	TRBJ1-4	CASSSTTALRKLFF
TRBV12-3/TRBV12-4	TRBJ2-5	CASSFPPGETQYF
TRBV12-3/TRBV12-4	TRBJ2-1	CASSSRSGGVKDEQFF
TRBV13	TRBJ2-1	CASSLTSWDEQFF
TRBV5-5	TRBJ1-5	CASSLWGAQPQHF
TRBV6-2/TRBV6-3	TRBJ2-1	CASSNPGLRSSYNEQFF
TRBV12-3/TRBV12-4	TRBJ2-3	CASSPVGVRGDTQYF
TRBV14	TRBJ2-2	CASSQDRLATGELFF
TRBV20-1	TRBJ1-2	CSARGSLGGYTF
TRBV29-1	TRBJ1-2	CSVEGPGAQYGYTF
TRBV20-1	TRBJ1-1	CRATGPTEAFF
TRBV3-1	TRBJ2-1	CASSQGENYRIPYNEQFF
TRBV28	TRBJ2-7	CASSLALAGVGEQYF
TRBV2	TRBJ1-5	CASSGDSNQPQHF